The 9 T cell receptor beta chains listed next were all sequenced from one sample in a study of blood T cells in healthy people across ages. A J-beta primer mix and a sample-barcoded 5' primer were used in a second PCR of roughly 6 to 11 cycles. TCRdb re-called the 5' RACE reads with MiXCR, one entry per CDR3 protein. The data show approximately 850,000 distinct CDR3 sequences, with 55% to 70% seen just once and 20% to 25% held by the top ten. The sequenced sample was blood. These receptors came from a man aged 25-45 years in good health.

The V and J genes are TRBV7-2 and TRBJ2-5, with 8 bases fitting TRBD2. The CDR3 contains 13 residues. From germline, CDR1 is SGHTA and CDR2 FQGNSA. V lost 3 bases to trimming and J lost 7 bases; unmatched junction nucleotides: 4. CDR3 in amino acids: CASSLSGSVTQYF. For the CDR3, the DNA is TGTGCCAGCAGCTTGAGCGGGAGTGTGACCCAGTACTTC.

The rearrangement joins TRBV2 to TRBJ1-2; 10 nucleotides align to TRBD1. The germline V gene has CDR1 SNHLY and CDR2 FYNNEI. This CDR3 contains 14 residues. V was pared by 4 bases and J by 8 bases, with 7 bases of the junction left unmatched. CDR3 amino acids: CASSVGGQGRGYTF. DNA of the CDR3: TGTGCCAGCAGTGTGGGGGGACAGGGGCGAGGCTACACCTTC.

The chain couples TRBV20-1 to TRBJ2-1, with D possibly matching TRBD1 (6 bases). With 8 bases removed from V and 3 bases from J, the gap between germline ends came to 14 bases. Germline CDR1 reads DFQATT; CDR2 reads SNEGSKA (reference sequence). The CDR3 consists of 13 residues. CDR3 in amino acids: CSQQGNHYNEQFF. DNA of the CDR3: TGCAGTCAACAGGGAAACCACTACAATGAGCAGTTCTTC.

Only one count was recorded for this clonotype. The rearrangement uses TRBV29-1 and TRBJ1-3; maybe TRBD1 (6 bases). This CDR3 contains 15 residues. Trimming stripped 6 bases from V and 2 bases from J, with 17 bases between. Germline CDR1 and CDR2: SQVTM and ANQGSEA. Written as DNA, the CDR3 is TGCAGCGTCGACGCAGGGGTAGGCGCTGGAAACACCATATATTTT. This codes for CSVDAGVGAGNTIYF.

This clonotype was found a few times. This rearrangement joins TRBV20-1 to TRBJ2-7, with 9 nucleotides matching TRBD1. The J segment lost 6 bases and the V segment lost 0 bases, leaving 6 bases of the junction unmatched. This CDR3 spans 14 amino acids. Germline V gene data show CDR1 as DFQATT and CDR2 as SNEGSKA (reference sequence). The CDR3 nucleotides are TGCAGTGCTAGAGAACAGGGGGCTATAGGCGAGCAGTACTTC. Protein: CSAREQGAIGEQYF.

This clonotype occurred a few times. The chain recombines TRBV20-1 with TRBJ2-7; D may match TRBD1 or TRBD2 (5 bases each). This CDR3 comprises 14 residues. The V gene's germline CDR1 is DFQATT and CDR2 SNEGSKA (reference sequence). V shed 3 bases and J shed 1 base, with 13 bases lying between them. CDR3 coding DNA: TGCAGTGCTAGTCCGGGGCAGGGTTCCTACGAGCAGTACTTC. Protein: CSASPGQGSYEQYF.

This clonotype has only one observation. V gene TRBV9 combines with J gene TRBJ2-7, with D possibly matching TRBD2 (6 bases). Per the germline V gene, CDR1 is SGDLS and CDR2 is YYNGEE. This CDR3 spans 15 amino acids. V was trimmed by 0 bases and J by 4 bases, leaving 14 bases between them. DNA of the CDR3: TGTGCCAGCAGCGTAGACGGGGGAAGCGGATACGAGCAGTACTTC. Residues: CASSVDGGSGYEQYF.

This chain joins TRBV7-6 and TRBJ1-2; D unclear. The germline CDR1 and CDR2 sequences are SGHVS and FNYEAQ. The CDR3 extends over 14 amino acids. The germline V and J ends were trimmed by 5 bases and 4 bases, with 14 bases remaining between them. The CDR3 here is CASSPLSQPYGYTF. The CDR3 nucleotides are TGTGCCAGCAGCCCACTCTCACAGCCCTATGGCTACACCTTC.

V and J are TRBV12-3 or TRBV12-4 and TRBJ1-2; possible D gene TRBD1, 5 bases. The CDR3 length is 13 residues. Trimming stripped 6 bases from V and 6 bases from J, with 14 bases between. The CDR3: CASSSRAENGYTF. Written as DNA, the CDR3 is TGTGCCAGCAGCTCCAGGGCAGAGAATGGCTACACCTTC.